What follows describes a single TCR beta chain. No cognate antigen has been identified for it. Per-base qualities were not stored, and no clone one base away is much larger. Collaborating institutions collected whole blood in K2EDTA tubes following their own protocols. Collaborator samples were shipped for TCRbeta analysis as frozen whole blood, isolated PBMCs, or DNA extracted from either sample type. The sample is drawn from a study of blood T cell repertoires in COVID-19 (dated by TCRdb to 2020 to 2022). For the wider study: The collaborator samples originated in the United States, Italy and Spain and spanned the acute and convalescent phases of COVID-19. The prospective study material was composed of cDNA or gDNA derived from T cells, B-cell-depleted T cells, or PBMCs. The dataset comprised deeply sampled blood TCRbeta repertoires from subjects exposed to, actively infected with, or recovered from COVID-19. The repertoires were made available in a free public database intended to serve as a resource for research on the immune response to SARS-CoV-2. The samples were drawn from two sources: the first 160 participants of the ongoing ImmuneRACE study, and fewer than 1,500 subjects contributed by 6 global collaborators. Sample metadata almost always included a de-identified subject ID, COVID-19 status, age in years and sex. Where available, HLA class I and class II types were obtained from metadata supplied by the sample provider rather than from assay-based typing. Results the study describes overall, beyond this receptor: How much clinical and demographic metadata was included differed by source and by participant, and the metadata was provided uncurated.

TCRbeta CDR3 regions were amplified from genomic DNA by means of the immunoSEQ Assay, a bias-controlled multiplex PCR. The study's processing was this. Within the assay, amplification of reference gene primers was used to estimate how many nucleated cells each sample contained. To quantify the absolute abundance of each unique TCRbeta CDR3 rearrangement, sequence reads were collapsed and filtered. Productive Simpson clonality was computed per sample as the square root of Simpson's diversity index over productive rearrangements. Not all clones reach the TCRdb copy of this immuneACCESS table, which keeps in-frame sequences only. Checked studies attribute under half of the gap to unresolved V genes and leave the rest unexplained. That table furnishes V, J and clone size, whereas the DNA furnished D and trimming. Recorded for this sample are roughly 100,000 clones; about 76% of them occurred a single time. Clones ranked in the top ten supply approximately 19% of the sample.

Trimming costs V 2 bases and J 0 bases, and their ends lie 10 bases apart. CDR1 MNHNS and CDR2 SASEGT were looked up in the germline V gene. Measured from the cysteine to the phenylalanine, the CDR3 is 15 residues long. The only DNA kept is the CDR3, 45 bases in frame from the first base. The receptor comes from a woman in her seventies with acute or convalescent COVID-19. The sequence joins TRBV6-1 to TRBJ1-1, with the identity of the D gene unclear. The specimen sequenced was peripheral blood. The nucleotides read TGTGCCAGCAGTGAACACCCATTAGTGAACACTGAAGCTTTCTTT. The encoded protein is CASSEHPLVNTEAFF.